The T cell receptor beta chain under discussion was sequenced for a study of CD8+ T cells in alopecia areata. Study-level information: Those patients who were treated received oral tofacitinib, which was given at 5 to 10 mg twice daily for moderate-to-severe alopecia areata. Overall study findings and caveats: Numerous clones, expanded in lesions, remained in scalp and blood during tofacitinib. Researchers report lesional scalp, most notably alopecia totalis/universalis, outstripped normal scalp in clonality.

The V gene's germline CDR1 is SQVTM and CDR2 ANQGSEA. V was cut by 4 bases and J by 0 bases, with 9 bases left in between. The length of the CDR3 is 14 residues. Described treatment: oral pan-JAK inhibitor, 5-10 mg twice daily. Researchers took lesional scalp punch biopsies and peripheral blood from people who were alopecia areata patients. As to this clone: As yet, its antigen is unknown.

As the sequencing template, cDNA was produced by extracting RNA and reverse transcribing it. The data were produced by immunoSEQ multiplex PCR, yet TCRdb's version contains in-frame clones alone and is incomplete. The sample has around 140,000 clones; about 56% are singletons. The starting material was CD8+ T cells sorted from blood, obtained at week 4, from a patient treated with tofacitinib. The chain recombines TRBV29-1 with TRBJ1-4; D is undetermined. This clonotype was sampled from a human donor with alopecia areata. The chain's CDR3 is CSVVIRATNEKLFF. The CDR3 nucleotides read TGCAGCGTTGTCATTAGGGCAACTAATGAAAAACTGTTTTTT.